Sequencing of this T cell receptor (beta chain) was carried out in a study of blood T cell repertoires in COVID-19. Study summary: Spain, Italy and the United States supplied samples that represented acute and convalescent COVID-19. Nucleic acid was either cDNA or gDNA, and it came from T cells, B-cell-depleted T cells, or PBMCs.

How the authors handled the data: Amplification of reference gene primers provided the estimated nucleated cell counts. Repertoires were generated with immunoSEQ multiplex PCR, while TCRdb's copy carries only in-frame clones and drops some. V and J calls and clone size are as listed in that table; D and trimming were resolved from the DNA. The data show fewer than 25,000 clones, about 88% seen once. This CDR3 is built from 14 residues. CDR1 is GTSNPN, CDR2 SVGIG, per germline (reference sequence). V shed 4 bases and J shed 7 bases, with 19 bases lying between them. Material: peripheral blood. This chain uses TRBV30 with TRBJ2-5; no clear D gene. The TCR comes from a human donor in a cohort sampled during active COVID-19. The donor label of this sample is uncertain. The CDR3 DNA sequence: TGTGCCTGGATGGTGAGCGCTTCCGAAGGGACCCAGTACTTC. It yields the protein CAWMVSASEGTQYF.